The T cell receptor beta chain under discussion was sequenced for a study of vaccination and CD4 T cells after COVID-19. Treatment defined: roughly 11-day PBMC culture with coronavirus spike peptide pools or control peptides (ViraFEST assay). Investigators obtained the unexposed donor's CD4+ T cells before the COVID-19 pandemic (2011-2018). Once obtained from cultured CD4+ T cells, the DNA was sequenced using the Oncomine TCR Beta short-read assay. After culture, CD4+ T cells served as the source for genomic DNA extraction. TCRdb processed the PCR reads anew with MiXCR; each CDR3 protein has one entry. In the table there are thousands of distinct CDR3 sequences, around 25% of which are singletons. In the case of this clonotype: Its cognate antigen is unknown.

The sample taken for sequencing was CD4+ T cells from blood, cultured in vitro. This clonotype was obtained from a human donor in good health.

The CDR3 protein is CASSFRDSYEQYF. In DNA form, the CDR3 reads TGTGCCAGCAGCTTTAGGGATTCCTACGAGCAGTACTTC. The rearrangement joins TRBV5-6 to TRBJ2-7; D not certain. Germline loops: CDR1 SGHDT, CDR2 YYEEEE. Deletions cut 2 bases from V and 1 base from J, with 7 bases between. The CDR3 consists of 13 residues.